A single sample gave rise to the 2 T cell receptor beta chains below, sequenced in a study of blood T cell repertoires in COVID-19. The method was immunoSEQ multiplex PCR; TCRdb's version includes in-frame clones alone and lacks a portion of them. The data contain roughly 170,000 clones, approximately 87% of them singletons. Input material: peripheral blood. The receptors originated from a man aged 65 to 79 with active or convalescent COVID-19.

CDR3 residues: CASSYGGNYGYTF. CDR3 DNA: TGTGCCAGCAGTTACGGCGGGAACTATGGCTACACCTTC. V gene TRBV6-5 combines with J gene TRBJ1-2; no definite D call. Trimming removed 2 bases from V and 2 bases from J, with 6 bases in between. CDR3 length equals 13 residues. Per the germline V gene, CDR1 is MNHEY and CDR2 is SVGAGI.

The chain links TRBV6-5 to TRBJ1-1; D call uncertain. CDR3 length: 12 residues. Between the trimmed V and J ends, which lost 8 bases and 3 bases, there was a span of 10 bases. Per germline, CDR1 MNHEY and CDR2 SVGAGI. The CDR3: CASGASDTEAFF. The CDR3 DNA reads TGTGCCAGCGGCGCGAGCGACACTGAAGCTTTCTTT.